These T cell receptor beta chains were read from a single sample in a study of vaccination effects on CD4 cells after COVID-19. Assay used: immunoSEQ multiplex PCR; TCRdb lists only in-frame clones, some missing. The sample lists fewer than 55,000 clones, 55% to 75% occurring once. Antigens of these TCRs are unknown. The sequences come from CD4+ T cells from PBMCs cultured without peptide, collected after COVID-19 vaccination. The receptors were sampled from a human donor who received a COVID-19 vaccine. Each CDR3 is given with its conserved first and last residue. Each record gives: V gene, clone size, CDR3 length, J gene, D gene, CDR3 DNA, CDR3 protein. D genes are given only for firm matches. Some rows have no size entry. The others give once, few or many, or a class for an expanded clone.

>TRBV7-9|.|14|TRBJ2-3|TRBD1
TGTGCCAGCAGCTTCGGACAGGGCGGAGATACGCAGTATTTT
CASSFGQGGDTQYF
>TRBV7-8|.|20|TRBJ2-5|TRBD1
TGTGCCAGCAGCCCTACGCGCAGGGGGCTGTCAAGTCGGGGACAAGAGACCCAGTACTTC
CASSPTRRGLSSRGQETQYF
>TRBV7-9|.|18|TRBJ2-5|.
TGTGCCAGCAGCCGAAAGATTACCCGACTGACAGCTCAAGAGACCCAGTACTTC
CASSRKITRLTAQETQYF
>TRBV18|.|14|TRBJ1-3|.
TGTGCCAGCTCACCAAATTCAGGTGGAAACACCATATATTTT
CASSPNSGGNTIYF
>TRBV3-1/TRBV3-2|.|12|TRBJ1-2|.
TGTGCCAGCAGCCGGCTGGAGGGAGGCTACACCTTC
CASSRLEGGYTF
>TRBV11-2|.|14|TRBJ2-3|TRBD2
TGTGCCAGCAGCTTATCCGGGGGGGCAGATACGCAGTATTTT
CASSLSGGADTQYF
>TRBV2|.|14|TRBJ1-4|.
TGTGCCAGCAAGGAAGCAGCAACTAATGAAAAACTGTTTTTT
CASKEAATNEKLFF
>TRBV3-1/TRBV3-2|few|12|TRBJ1-1|.
TGTGCCAGCAGTCGGGGGTTGGCTGAAGCTTTCTTT
CASSRGLAEAFF
>TRBV15|.|18|TRBJ2-4|.
TGTGCCACCAGCAGAGTCCCCAACAGGGTAGCGGCCAAAAACATTCAGTACTTC
CATSRVPNRVAAKNIQYF
>TRBV14|few|12|TRBJ2-1|.
TGTGCCAGCAGCCCGGAAAGGAATGAGCAGTTCTTC
CASSPERNEQFF